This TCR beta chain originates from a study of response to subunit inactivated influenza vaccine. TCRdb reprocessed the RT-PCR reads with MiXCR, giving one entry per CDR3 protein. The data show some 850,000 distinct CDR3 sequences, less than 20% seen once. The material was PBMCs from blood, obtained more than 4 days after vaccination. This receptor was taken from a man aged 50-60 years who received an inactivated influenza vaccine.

The CDR3 loop is CASSLDFVYYEQYF. The DNA of the CDR3 is TGTGCCAGCAGCCTGGACTTCGTCTACTACGAGCAGTACTTC. The J gene is TRBJ2-7, the V gene TRBV12-3 or TRBV12-4; weak D call: TRBD2 (5 bases). CDR3 length: 14 residues. With 6 bases removed from V and 3 bases from J, the gap between germline ends came to 15 bases.